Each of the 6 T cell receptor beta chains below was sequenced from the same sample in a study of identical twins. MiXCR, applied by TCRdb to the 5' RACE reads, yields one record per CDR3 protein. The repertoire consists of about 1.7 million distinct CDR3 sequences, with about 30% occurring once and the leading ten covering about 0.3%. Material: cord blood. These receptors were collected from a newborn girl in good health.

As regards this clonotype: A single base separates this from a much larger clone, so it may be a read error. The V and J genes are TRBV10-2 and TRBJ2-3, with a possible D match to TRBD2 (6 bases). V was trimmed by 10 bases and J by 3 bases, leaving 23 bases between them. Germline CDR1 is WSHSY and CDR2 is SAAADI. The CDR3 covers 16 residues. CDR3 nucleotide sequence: TGCGCCATCAACCCACGGGGGAGGTTGAGGACAGATACGCAGTATTTT. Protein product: CAINPRGRLRTDTQYF.

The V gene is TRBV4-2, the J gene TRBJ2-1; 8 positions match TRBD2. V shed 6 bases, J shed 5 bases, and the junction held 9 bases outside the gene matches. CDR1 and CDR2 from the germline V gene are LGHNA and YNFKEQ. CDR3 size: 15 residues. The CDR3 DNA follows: TGTGCCAGCAGTCGACCGGGACTAGGGCACAATGAGCAGTTCTTC. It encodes CASSRPGLGHNEQFF.

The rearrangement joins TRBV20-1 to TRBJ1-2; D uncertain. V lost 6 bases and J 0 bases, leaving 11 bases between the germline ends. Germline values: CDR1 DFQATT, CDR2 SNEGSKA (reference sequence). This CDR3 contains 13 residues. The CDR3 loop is CSATQVPNYGYTF. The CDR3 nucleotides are TGCAGTGCCACTCAGGTTCCTAACTATGGCTACACCTTC.

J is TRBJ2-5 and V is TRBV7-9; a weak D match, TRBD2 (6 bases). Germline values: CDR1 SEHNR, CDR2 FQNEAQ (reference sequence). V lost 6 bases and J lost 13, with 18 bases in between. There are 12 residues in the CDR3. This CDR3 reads CASSPSGRELYF. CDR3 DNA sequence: TGTGCCAGCAGTCCAAGCGGCCGGGAGTTGTACTTC.

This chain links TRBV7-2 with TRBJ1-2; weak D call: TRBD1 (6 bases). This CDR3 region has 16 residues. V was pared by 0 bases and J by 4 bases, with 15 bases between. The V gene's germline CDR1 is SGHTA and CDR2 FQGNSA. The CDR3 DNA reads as TGTGCCAGCAGCTTAGCTCGGACAGTCCAAAGCTATGGCTACACCTTC. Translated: CASSLARTVQSYGYTF. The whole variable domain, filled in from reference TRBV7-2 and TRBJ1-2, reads GAGVSQSPSNKVTEKGKDVELRCDPISGHTALYWYRQSLGQGLEFLIYFQGNSAPDKSGLPSDRFSAERTGGSVSTLTIQRTQQEDSAVYLCASSLARTVQSYGYTFGSGTRLTVV.

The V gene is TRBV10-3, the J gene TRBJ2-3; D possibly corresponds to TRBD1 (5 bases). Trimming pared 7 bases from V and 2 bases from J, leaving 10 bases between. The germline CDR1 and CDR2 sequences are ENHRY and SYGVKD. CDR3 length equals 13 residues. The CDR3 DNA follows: TGTGCCATCAACCCAGGGTCCACAGATACGCAGTATTTT. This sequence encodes CAINPGSTDTQYF.